This T cell receptor (beta chain) stems from a study of blood T cell repertoires in COVID-19. Across the study: The United States, Italy and Spain were the sources of the acute and convalescent COVID-19 samples. In each case, the material was cDNA or gDNA derived from T cells, B-cell-depleted T cells, or PBMCs.

In the authors' workflow: Nucleated cell counts were estimated from reference gene primer amplification. Data came from immunoSEQ multiplex PCR; TCRdb stores just in-frame clones and leaves some out. The V and J calls and clone size were taken over from that table, and D and trimming were inferred from the DNA. Here the sample spans roughly 440,000 clones, around 89% being singletons. Germline V lookup: CDR1 MNHEY, CDR2 SVGAGI. V trimming: 5 bases; J trimming: 7 bases; junction bases outside the gene matches: 10. This CDR3 contains 15 residues. Seattle enrolled patients during active infection and tracked them longitudinally.

Sequencing input: peripheral blood. The chain carries TRBV6-5 and TRBJ1-5, with 8 bases lining up with TRBD1. This receptor was obtained from a woman aged 50 to 60 with COVID-19, enrolled during active disease. CDR3 residues: CASSPVDREGQPQHF. DNA for the CDR3: TGTGCCAGCAGTCCCGTGGACAGGGAGGGCCAGCCCCAGCATTTT.